Listed below are T cell receptor beta chains from one sample, sequenced in a study of blood T cell repertoires in COVID-19. Profiling relied on immunoSEQ multiplex PCR, and the TCRdb table lists in-frame clones only, not all of them. The table includes tens of thousands of clones, around 85% detected once. The material sequenced was peripheral blood. These receptors all come from a woman aged 60 to 75 with acute or convalescent COVID-19. Both conserved end residues are part of each CDR3. A D gene is named only where the DNA matches it firmly. Where a row states a size, it is once, few, many or the class of an expanded clone; other rows omit it.

size	J	length	D	V	CDR3	DNA
NA	TRBJ1-1	15	TRBD1	TRBV5-1	CASRTGTLPGTEAFF	TGCGCCAGCAGGACAGGGACTCTTCCCGGCACTGAAGCTTTCTTT
once	TRBJ1-6	16	NA	TRBV19	CASRRQSVSYNSPLHF	TGTGCCAGTAGAAGACAGTCAGTATCATATAATTCACCCCTCCACTTT
NA	TRBJ1-1	14	TRBD1	TRBV5-1	CASTPGQGGTEAFF	TGCGCCAGCACACCCGGACAGGGAGGCACTGAAGCTTTCTTT
NA	TRBJ2-7	14	NA	TRBV7-8	CASSSTTTSHEQYF	TGTGCCAGCAGTTCTACGACGACAAGCCACGAGCAGTACTTC
NA	TRBJ2-5	15	TRBD1	TRBV4-1	CASSQPDRDEETQYF	TGCGCCAGCAGCCAACCTGACAGGGATGAAGAGACCCAGTACTTC
NA	TRBJ1-2	11	NA	TRBV7-9	CASSAGPGYTF	TGTGCCAGCAGCGCAGGGCCTGGCTACACCTTC
few	TRBJ2-2	18	TRBD2	TRBV4-3	CASSQGLAGGGRTGELFF	TGCGCCAGCAGCCAAGGGCTAGCGGGAGGGGGGCGCACCGGGGAGCTGTTTTTT
NA	TRBJ1-1	20	TRBD1	TRBV3-1/TRBV3-2	CASSQDRRGRFRTMNTEAFF	TGTGCCAGCAGCCAAGATAGAAGGGGGCGTTTCCGAACGATGAACACTGAAGCTTTCTTT
NA	TRBJ2-2	14	NA	TRBV5-4	CASSLDLNTGELFF	TGTGCCAGCAGCTTGGACTTAAACACCGGGGAGCTGTTTTTT
once	TRBJ1-2	14	NA	TRBV6-2/TRBV6-3	CASSYGTPPGGYTF	TGTGCCAGCAGTTACGGGACACCCCCTGGGGGCTACACCTTC
NA	TRBJ2-7	17	TRBD1	TRBV7-2	CASSLRGAGTGAHEQYF	TGTGCCAGCAGCTTAAGAGGGGCCGGGACAGGGGCCCACGAGCAGTACTTC
NA	TRBJ1-6	16	TRBD1	TRBV19	CASSGPDRRDNSPLHF	TGTGCCAGTAGTGGCCCGGACAGGCGAGATAATTCACCCCTCCACTTT